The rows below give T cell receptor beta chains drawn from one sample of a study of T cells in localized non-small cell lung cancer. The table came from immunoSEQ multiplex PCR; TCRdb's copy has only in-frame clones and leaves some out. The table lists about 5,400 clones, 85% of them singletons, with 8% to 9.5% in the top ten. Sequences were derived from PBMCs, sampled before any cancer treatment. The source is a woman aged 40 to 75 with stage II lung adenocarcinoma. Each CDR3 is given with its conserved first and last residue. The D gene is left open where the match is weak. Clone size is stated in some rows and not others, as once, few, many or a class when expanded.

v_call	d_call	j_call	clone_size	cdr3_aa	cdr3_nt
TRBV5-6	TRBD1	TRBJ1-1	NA	CASNRRDRVTEAFF	TGTGCCAGCAACCGCCGGGACAGGGTGACTGAAGCTTTCTTT
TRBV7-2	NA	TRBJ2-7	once	CASSPSRVVGQYF	TGTGCCAGCAGCCCTTCGAGGGTGGTGGGGCAGTACTTC
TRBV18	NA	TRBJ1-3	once	CASSPQYSGNTIYF	TGTGCCAGCTCACCCCAATACTCTGGAAACACCATATATTTT
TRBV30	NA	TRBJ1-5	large	CAWSASGNQPQHF	TGTGCCTGGAGTGCATCGGGCAATCAGCCCCAGCATTTT
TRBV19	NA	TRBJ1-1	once	CASRGLGEGGPEAFF	TGTGCCAGTAGGGGCCTAGGTGAGGGAGGCCCTGAAGCTTTCTTT
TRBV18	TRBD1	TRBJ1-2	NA	CASSPRTGASYGYTF	TGTGCCAGCTCACCGCGGACAGGGGCAAGTTATGGCTACACCTTC
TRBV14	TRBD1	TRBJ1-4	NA	CASSQDVGRGRELNEKLFF	TGTGCCAGCAGCCAAGATGTTGGAAGGGGGCGCGAGCTGAATGAAAAACTGTTTTTT
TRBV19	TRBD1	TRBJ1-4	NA	CASSITGGPFLFF	TGTGCCAGTAGTATAACAGGGGGCCCTTTCCTGTTTTTT
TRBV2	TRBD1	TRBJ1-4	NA	CASARGNEKLFF	TGTGCCAGCGCCAGGGGGAATGAAAAACTGTTTTTT
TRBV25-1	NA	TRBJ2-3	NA	CASSREAGYTDTQYF	TGTGCCAGCAGTAGGGAGGCGGGGTACACAGATACGCAGTATTTT
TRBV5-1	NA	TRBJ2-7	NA	CASSLDSGSYEQYF	TGCGCCAGCAGCTTGGACAGCGGATCCTACGAGCAGTACTTC
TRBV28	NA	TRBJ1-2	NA	CASSGGRFYGYTF	TGTGCCAGCAGTGGAGGGCGTTTCTATGGCTACACCTTC
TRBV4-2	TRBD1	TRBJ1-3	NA	CASSQGTGVSGNTIYF	TGTGCCAGCAGCCAAGGGACAGGGGTCTCTGGAAACACCATATATTTT
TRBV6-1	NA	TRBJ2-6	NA	CASSGWAPGANVLTF	TGTGCCAGCAGTGGGTGGGCGCCCGGGGCCAACGTCCTGACTTTC
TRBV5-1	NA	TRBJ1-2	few	CASSLDATGLYGYTF	TGCGCCAGCAGCTTGGACGCGACAGGACTCTATGGCTACACCTTC
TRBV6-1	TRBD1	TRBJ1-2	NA	CASRQGSRYGYTF	TGTGCCAGCAGACAGGGGTCTCGCTATGGCTACACCTTC
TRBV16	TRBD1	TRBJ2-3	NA	CASSRTGSTDTQYF	TGTGCCAGCAGCCGGACAGGGAGCACAGATACGCAGTATTTT
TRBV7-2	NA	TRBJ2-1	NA	CASSFTGAYNEQFF	TGTGCCAGCAGCTTTACGGGAGCCTACAATGAGCAGTTCTTC
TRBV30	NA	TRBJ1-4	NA	CAWSVQGLGEKLFF	TGTGCCTGGAGTGTACAAGGACTGGGAGAAAAACTGTTTTTT
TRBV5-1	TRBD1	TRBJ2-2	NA	CASSWTGPNTGELFF	TGCGCCAGCAGCTGGACAGGTCCGAACACCGGGGAGCTGTTTTTT